These 10 T cell receptor beta chains originate from one sample sequenced in a study of T cells after yellow fever vaccination. Via MiXCR, TCRdb re-called the 5' RACE reads, giving one row per CDR3 protein. The table records a few hundred thousand distinct CDR3 sequences, about 5.2% of them present only once. The material was CD4+ T cells sorted from PBMCs, obtained on the day of the yellow fever booster vaccination. These receptors were obtained from a man between 18 and 29 years old who received the YFV17D yellow fever vaccine.

This clonotype was observed many times. V gene TRBV2 combines with J gene TRBJ2-7, with 8 bases fitting TRBD1. The CDR3 runs 12 residues. V lost 3 bases to trimming and J lost 6 bases; unmatched junction nucleotides: 1. Germline assignment: CDR1 SNHLY and CDR2 FYNNEI. This chain's CDR3 is CASSDRGPEQYV. As DNA, the CDR3 is TGTGCCAGCAGTGACAGGGGGCCCGAGCAGTACGTC.

The table lists this clonotype with a few counts. The chain recombines TRBV5-6 with TRBJ2-1; D remains unclear. Germline-derived CDR1 and CDR2 are SGHDT and YYEEEE. The CDR3 totals 13 residues. The germline V and J ends were trimmed by 2 bases and 8 bases, with 11 bases remaining between them. In DNA form, the CDR3 reads TGTGCCAGCAGCTTTGGGTCTAGGGATGAGCAGTTCTTC. It is translated as CASSFGSRDEQFF. Drawing the rest from reference TRBV5-6 and TRBJ2-1, the complete variable domain is DAGVTQSPTHLIKTRGQQVTLRCSPKSGHDTVSWYQQALGQGPQFIFQYYEEEERQRGNFPDRFSGHQFPNYSSELNVNALLLGDSALYLCASSFGSRDEQFFGPGTRLTVL.

This clonotype was seen only a few times. This chain joins TRBV5-1 and TRBJ1-1; 7 nucleotides align to TRBD1. Germline CDR1 is SGHRS and CDR2 is YFSETQ. The junction had 5 bases not matched to a gene; V was cut back by 2 bases and J by 4 bases. The CDR3 contains 14 residues. CDR3 coding DNA: TGCGCCAGCAGCTTAAATTCAGGGGGCACTGAAGCTTTCTTT. Encoded protein: CASSLNSGGTEAFF.

V and J are TRBV28 and TRBJ2-1, with D perhaps TRBD1 or TRBD2 (5 bases each). CDR3 length equals 12 residues. Per the germline V gene, CDR1 is MDHEN and CDR2 is SYDVKM. Trimming pared 7 bases from V and 8 bases from J, leaving 12 bases between. CDR3 loop: CASTSPGHEQFF. Written as DNA, the CDR3 is TGTGCCAGCACTAGCCCAGGGCATGAGCAGTTCTTC.

This clonotype has a handful of counts. The rearrangement links TRBV20-1 to TRBJ2-5; 7 nucleotides line up with TRBD1. This CDR3 is 14 amino acids long. Germline V gene data show CDR1 as DFQATT and CDR2 as SNEGSKA (reference sequence). V lost 3 bases and J lost 4; bases outside the gene matches: 8. Written as DNA, the CDR3 is TGCAGTGCTAGGAAAGGGGGCGGTGGAGAGACCCAGTACTTC. Protein sequence: CSARKGGGGETQYF.

Of note for this clonotype: One end of the junction does not line up with germline, which may come from a read error. The chain combines TRBV18 with TRBJ2-1; TRBD2 agrees at 7 bases. Germline V CDR1 and CDR2: KGHSH, LQKENI. The length of the CDR3 is 14 residues. CDR3: CASFDPASGPINVF. CDR3 DNA: TGTGCCAGCTTCGATCCGGCTAGCGGACCTATTAACGTCTTC.

This clonotype occurred a few times. This chain joins TRBV5-1 and TRBJ1-5; the D gene is possibly TRBD1 (5 bases). Between the trimmed V and J ends, which lost 0 bases and 2 bases, there was a span of 9 bases. The CDR3 contains 15 residues. CDR1 is SGHRS, CDR2 YFSETQ, per germline. CDR3 DNA: TGCGCCAGCAGCTTGGATGGGGGTGGCAATCAGCCCCAGCATTTT. Its protein product is CASSLDGGGNQPQHF.

In its sample, this clonotype was seen a few times. The CDR3 DNA sequence: TGTGCCAGCAGTTTAAGTTTCCGCAGATCCGGGGAGCTGTTTTTT. This sequence encodes CASSLSFRRSGELFF. The rearrangement links TRBV28 to TRBJ2-2; D not certain. The V end was cut by 2 bases, the J end by 6 bases, with 13 bases between. CDR3 size: 15 residues. Germline assignment: CDR1 MDHEN and CDR2 SYDVKM.

The chain carries TRBV6-6 and TRBJ2-3, with 8 bases matching TRBD2. This CDR3 region has 15 residues. V dropped 9 bases and J dropped 7; count of bases not matched to a gene: 15. From germline, CDR1 is MNHNY and CDR2 SVGAGI (reference sequence). In DNA, the CDR3 is TGTGCCAGTTCAATCGGCGGGGGGTTGGCGAATACGCAGTATTTT. Protein product: CASSIGGGLANTQYF.

This clonotype was picked up a small number of times. The chain joins TRBV30 to TRBJ2-3; perhaps D is TRBD1 or TRBD2 (5 bases each). The CDR3 is made up of 16 amino acids. The V and J ends lost 0 bases and 2 bases respectively, with 15 bases between them. Per the germline V gene, CDR1 is GTSNPN and CDR2 is SVGIG (reference sequence). The CDR3: CAWSVRPGLLTDTQYF. The CDR3 nucleotides read TGTGCCTGGAGTGTACGTCCGGGGCTACTCACAGATACGCAGTATTTT.